This T cell receptor (beta chain) was sequenced for a study of blood T cell repertoires in COVID-19. Here immunoSEQ multiplex PCR was the method, and the copy in TCRdb shows in-frame clones only, minus some. The sample yields hundreds of thousands of clones, 92% seen once. The receptor was isolated from a man aged 60-69 years with COVID-19, enrolled during active disease. Sequenced: peripheral blood.

The CDR3 here is CASTARPAGVVYEQYF. The CDR3 DNA is TGTGCCAGCACCGCTAGACCAGCGGGAGTGGTTTACGAGCAGTACTTC. This chain connects TRBV21-1 to TRBJ2-7; the tabulated D call, TRBD2, remains unverified against the DNA. TRBV21-1 is an annotated pseudogene. The CDR3 covers 16 residues.